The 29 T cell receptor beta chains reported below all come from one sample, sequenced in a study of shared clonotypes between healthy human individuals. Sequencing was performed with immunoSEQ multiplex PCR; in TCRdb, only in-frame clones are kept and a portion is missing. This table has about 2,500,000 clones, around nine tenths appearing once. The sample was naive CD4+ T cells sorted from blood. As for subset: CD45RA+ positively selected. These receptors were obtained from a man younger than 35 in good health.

The CDR3 nucleotides read TGTGCCAGCAGCCTAGTCACCGGAAACACCATATATTTT. It encodes CASSLVTGNTIYF. The chain joins TRBV5-4 to TRBJ1-3; D call uncertain. Germline V gene data show CDR1 as SGHNT and CDR2 as YYREEE (reference sequence). V was pared by 4 bases and J by 4 bases, with 9 bases between. CDR3 length equals 13 residues.

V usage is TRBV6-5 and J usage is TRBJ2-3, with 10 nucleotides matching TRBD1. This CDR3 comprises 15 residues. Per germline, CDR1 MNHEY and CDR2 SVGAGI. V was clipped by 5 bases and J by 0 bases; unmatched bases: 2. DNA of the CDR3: TGTGCCAGCAGTCGACAGGGGGCTAGCACAGATACGCAGTATTTT. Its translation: CASSRQGASTDTQYF.

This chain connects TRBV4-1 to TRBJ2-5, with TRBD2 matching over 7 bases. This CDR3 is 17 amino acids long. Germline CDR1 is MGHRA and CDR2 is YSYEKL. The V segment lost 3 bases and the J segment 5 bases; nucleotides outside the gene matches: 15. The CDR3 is CASSHGGAGPTEETQYF. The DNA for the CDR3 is TGCGCCAGCAGCCACGGGGGAGCGGGACCAACCGAGGAGACCCAGTACTTC.

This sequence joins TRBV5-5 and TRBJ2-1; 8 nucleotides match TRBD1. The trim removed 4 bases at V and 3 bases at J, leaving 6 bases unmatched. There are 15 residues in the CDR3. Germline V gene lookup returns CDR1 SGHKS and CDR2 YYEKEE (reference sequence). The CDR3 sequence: CASSPGQENYNEQFF. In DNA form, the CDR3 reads TGTGCCAGCAGCCCGGGACAGGAGAACTACAATGAGCAGTTCTTC.

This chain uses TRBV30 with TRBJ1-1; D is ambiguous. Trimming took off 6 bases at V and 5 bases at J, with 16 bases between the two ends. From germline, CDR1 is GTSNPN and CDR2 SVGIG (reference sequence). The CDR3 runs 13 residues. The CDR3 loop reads CACPTLSGTEAFF. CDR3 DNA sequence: TGTGCCTGTCCTACCCTTTCTGGGACTGAAGCTTTCTTT. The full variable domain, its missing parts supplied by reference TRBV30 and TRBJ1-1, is SQTIHQWPATLVQPVGSPLSLECTVEGTSNPNLYWYRQAAGRGLQLLFYSVGIGQISSEVPQNLSASRPQDRQFILSSKKLLLSDSGFYLCACPTLSGTEAFFGQGTRLTVV.

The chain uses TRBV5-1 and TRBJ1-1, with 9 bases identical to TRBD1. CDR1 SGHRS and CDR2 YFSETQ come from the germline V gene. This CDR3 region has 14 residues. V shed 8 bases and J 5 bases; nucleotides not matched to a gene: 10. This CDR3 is CASRTGAESTEAFF. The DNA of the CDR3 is TGCGCCAGTCGGACAGGGGCTGAGTCGACTGAAGCTTTCTTT.

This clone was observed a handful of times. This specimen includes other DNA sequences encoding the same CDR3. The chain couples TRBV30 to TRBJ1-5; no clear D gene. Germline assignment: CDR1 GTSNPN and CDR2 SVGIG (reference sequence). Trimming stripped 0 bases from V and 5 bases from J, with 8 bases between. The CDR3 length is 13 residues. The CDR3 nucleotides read TGTGCCTGGAGTGTAGGTGGGGATCAGCCCCAGCATTTT. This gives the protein CAWSVGGDQPQHF.

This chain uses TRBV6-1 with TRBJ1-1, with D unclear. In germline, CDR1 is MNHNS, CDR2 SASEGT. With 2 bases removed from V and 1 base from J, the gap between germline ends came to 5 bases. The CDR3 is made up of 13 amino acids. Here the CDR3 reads CASSENGNTEAFF. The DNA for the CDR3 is TGTGCCAGCAGTGAAAATGGGAACACTGAAGCTTTCTTT.

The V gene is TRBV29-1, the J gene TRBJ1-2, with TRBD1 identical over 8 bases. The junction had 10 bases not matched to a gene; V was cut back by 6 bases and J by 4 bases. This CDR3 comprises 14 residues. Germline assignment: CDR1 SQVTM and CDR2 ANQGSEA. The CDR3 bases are TGCAGCGTCTATACCCCACAGGGGGGCTATGGCTACACCTTC. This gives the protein CSVYTPQGGYGYTF.

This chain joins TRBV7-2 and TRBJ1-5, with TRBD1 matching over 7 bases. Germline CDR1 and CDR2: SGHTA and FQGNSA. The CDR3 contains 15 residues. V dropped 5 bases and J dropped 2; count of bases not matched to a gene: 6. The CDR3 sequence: CASSPQGNGNQPQHF. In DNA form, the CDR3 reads TGTGCCAGCAGCCCACAGGGGAATGGCAATCAGCCCCAGCATTTT.

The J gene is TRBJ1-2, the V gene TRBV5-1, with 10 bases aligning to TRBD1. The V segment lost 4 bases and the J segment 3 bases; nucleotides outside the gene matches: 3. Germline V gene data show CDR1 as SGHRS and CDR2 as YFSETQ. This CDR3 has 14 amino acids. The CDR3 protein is CASSRDRGDYGYTF. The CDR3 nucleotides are TGCGCCAGCAGCCGGGACAGGGGCGACTATGGCTACACCTTC.

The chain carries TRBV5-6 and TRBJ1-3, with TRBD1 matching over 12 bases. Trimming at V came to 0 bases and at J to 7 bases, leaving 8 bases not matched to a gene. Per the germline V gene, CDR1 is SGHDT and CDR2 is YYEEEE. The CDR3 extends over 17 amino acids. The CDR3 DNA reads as TGTGCCAGCAGCTTGGTACCGGGACAGGGGGCGAGGAACACCATATATTTT. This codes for CASSLVPGQGARNTIYF.

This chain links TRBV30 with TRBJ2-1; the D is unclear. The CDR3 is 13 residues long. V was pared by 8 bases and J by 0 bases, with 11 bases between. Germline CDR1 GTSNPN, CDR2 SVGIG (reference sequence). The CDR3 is CAQSKSSYNEQFF. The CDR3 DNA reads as TGTGCCCAGAGCAAGAGCTCCTACAATGAGCAGTTCTTC.

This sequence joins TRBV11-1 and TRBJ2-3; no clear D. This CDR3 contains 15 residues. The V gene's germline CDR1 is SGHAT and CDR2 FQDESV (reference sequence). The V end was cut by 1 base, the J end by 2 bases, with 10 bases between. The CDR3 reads CASSLEVGYTDTQYF. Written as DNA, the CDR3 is TGTGCCAGCAGCTTAGAGGTGGGCTACACAGATACGCAGTATTTT.

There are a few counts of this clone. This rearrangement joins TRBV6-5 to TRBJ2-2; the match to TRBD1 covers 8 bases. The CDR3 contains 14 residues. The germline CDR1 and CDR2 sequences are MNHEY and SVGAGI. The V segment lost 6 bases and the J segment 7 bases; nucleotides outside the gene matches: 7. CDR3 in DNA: TGTGCCAGCAGGAAGGACAGGGACGTCGGGGAGCTGTTTTTT. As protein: CASRKDRDVGELFF.

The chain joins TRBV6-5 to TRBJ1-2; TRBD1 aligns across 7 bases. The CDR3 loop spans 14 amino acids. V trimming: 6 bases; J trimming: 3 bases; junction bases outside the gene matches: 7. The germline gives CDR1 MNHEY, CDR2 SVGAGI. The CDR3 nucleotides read TGTGCCAGCAGAATGAACAGGGGAGACTATGGCTACACCTTC. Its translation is CASRMNRGDYGYTF.

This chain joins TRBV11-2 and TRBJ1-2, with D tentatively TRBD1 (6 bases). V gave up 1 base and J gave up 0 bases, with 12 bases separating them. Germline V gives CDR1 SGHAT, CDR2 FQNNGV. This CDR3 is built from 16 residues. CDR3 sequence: CASSLGPGEANYGYTF. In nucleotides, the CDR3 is TGTGCCAGCAGCTTAGGGCCAGGGGAAGCTAACTATGGCTACACCTTC.

DNA of the CDR3: TGCGCCAGCAGCCCGGGGGGGCAGGGATCATATAGCAATCAGCCCCAGCATTTT. This codes for CASSPGGQGSYSNQPQHF. This chain links TRBV4-1 with TRBJ1-5, with D maybe TRBD1 (6 bases). CDR1 MGHRA and CDR2 YSYEKL come from the germline V gene. V was pared by 4 bases and J by 0 bases, with 19 bases between. The CDR3 has 18 amino acids.

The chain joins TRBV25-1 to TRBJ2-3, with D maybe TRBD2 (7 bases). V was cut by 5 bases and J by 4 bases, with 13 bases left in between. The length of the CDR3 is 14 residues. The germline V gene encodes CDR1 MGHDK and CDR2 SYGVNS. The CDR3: CASSKGGGADTQYF. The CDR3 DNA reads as TGTGCCAGCAGTAAAGGGGGGGGCGCAGATACGCAGTATTTT.

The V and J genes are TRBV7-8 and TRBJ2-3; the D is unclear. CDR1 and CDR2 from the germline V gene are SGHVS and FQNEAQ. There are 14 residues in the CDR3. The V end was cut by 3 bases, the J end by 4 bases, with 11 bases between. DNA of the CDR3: TGTGCCAGCAGCTTGAGTACGGTTTCAGATACGCAGTATTTT. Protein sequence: CASSLSTVSDTQYF.

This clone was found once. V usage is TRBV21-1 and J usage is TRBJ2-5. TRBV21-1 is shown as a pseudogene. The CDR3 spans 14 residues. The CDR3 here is CASSKAQGTETQYF. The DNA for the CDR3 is TGTGCCAGCAGCAAAGCTCAAGGGACGGAGACCCAGTACTTC.

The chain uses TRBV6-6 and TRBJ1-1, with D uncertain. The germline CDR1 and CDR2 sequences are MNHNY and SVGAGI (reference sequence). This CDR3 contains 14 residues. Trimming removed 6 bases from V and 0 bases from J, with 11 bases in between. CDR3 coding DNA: TGTGCCAGCAGAGAAGGAAACATGAACACTGAAGCTTTCTTT. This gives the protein CASREGNMNTEAFF.

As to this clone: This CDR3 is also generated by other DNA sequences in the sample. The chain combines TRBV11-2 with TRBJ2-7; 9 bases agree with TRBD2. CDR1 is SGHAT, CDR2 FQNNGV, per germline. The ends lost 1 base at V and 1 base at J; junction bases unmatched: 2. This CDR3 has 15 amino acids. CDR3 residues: CASSLVSGGSYEQYF. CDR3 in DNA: TGTGCCAGCAGCTTAGTTAGCGGGGGTTCCTACGAGCAGTACTTC.

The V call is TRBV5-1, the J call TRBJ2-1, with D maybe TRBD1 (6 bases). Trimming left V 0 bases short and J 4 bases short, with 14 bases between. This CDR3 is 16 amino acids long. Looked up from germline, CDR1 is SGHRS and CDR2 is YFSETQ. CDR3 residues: CASSLGQADVYNEQFF. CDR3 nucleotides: TGCGCCAGCAGCTTGGGACAGGCAGACGTTTACAATGAGCAGTTCTTC.

CDR3 loop: CASSQLIGGERQGAREQYF. CDR3 in DNA: TGCGCCAGCAGTCAATTAATCGGGGGTGAACGGCAGGGGGCGCGCGAGCAGTACTTC. The J gene is TRBJ2-7, the V gene TRBV23-1, with TRBD1 matching 8 bases. TRBV23-1 is designated an ORF whose function remains uncertain. V gave up 1 base and J gave up 6 bases; unmatched junction bases: 20. This CDR3 has 19 amino acids.

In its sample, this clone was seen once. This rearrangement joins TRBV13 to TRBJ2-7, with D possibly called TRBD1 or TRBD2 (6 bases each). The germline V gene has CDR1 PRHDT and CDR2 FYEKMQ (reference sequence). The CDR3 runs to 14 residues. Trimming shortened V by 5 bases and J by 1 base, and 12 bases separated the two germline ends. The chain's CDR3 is CASSRGRPSYEQYF. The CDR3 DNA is TGTGCCAGCAGCCGGGGGCGGCCTTCCTACGAGCAGTACTTC. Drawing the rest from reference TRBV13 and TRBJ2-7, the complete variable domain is AAGVIQSPRHLIKEKRETATLKCYPIPRHDTVYWYQQGPGQDPQFLISFYEKMQSDKGSIPDRFSAQQFSDYHSELNMSSLELGDSALYFCASSRGRPSYEQYFGPGTRLTVT.

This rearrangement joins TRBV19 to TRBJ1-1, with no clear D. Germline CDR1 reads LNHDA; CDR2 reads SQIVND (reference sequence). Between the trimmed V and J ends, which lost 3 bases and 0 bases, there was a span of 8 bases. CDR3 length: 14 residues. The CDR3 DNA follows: TGTGCCAGTAGTATTATGGGGATGAACACTGAAGCTTTCTTT. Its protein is CASSIMGMNTEAFF.

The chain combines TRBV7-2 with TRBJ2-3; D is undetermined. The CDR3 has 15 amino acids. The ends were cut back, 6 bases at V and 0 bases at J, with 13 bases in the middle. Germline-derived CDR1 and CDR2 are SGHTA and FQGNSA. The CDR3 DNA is TGTGCCAGCAGATCGAGCGTAACTAGCACAGATACGCAGTATTTT. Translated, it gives CASRSSVTSTDTQYF.

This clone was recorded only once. CDR3 loop: CASSLGELAGGSSYEQYF. Written as DNA, the CDR3 is TGCGCCAGCAGCTTGGGAGAGCTAGCGGGAGGCAGCTCCTACGAGCAGTACTTC. The rearrangement uses TRBV5-1 and TRBJ2-7; TRBD2 matches at 11 bases. The CDR3 runs to 18 residues. V trimming: 0 bases; J trimming: 0 bases; junction bases outside the gene matches: 8. CDR1 SGHRS and CDR2 YFSETQ come from the germline V gene.